One sample yielded the 18 T cell receptor beta chains listed below, sequenced in a study of T cells in Graves' hyperthyroidism and ophthalmopathy (dated by TCRdb to about 2019). Library prep was done by multiplex PCR. TCRdb records Illumina HiSeq 2000 as the sequencer. Amplification of TCR beta CDR3 regions was carried out from RNA transcripts. The first round of RT-PCR for the TCR CDR3 was performed with the HTBI primer set and the Qiagen OneStep RT-PCR kit. The public reads were quality trimmed at Q25 with fastp and then assembled into clones with MiXCR by TCRdb, keeping productive beta chains. When rows share a CDR3 protein, they turn into one entry using the most common DNA and genes. This sample has 310,000 or so distinct CDR3 sequences in its table, and over 15% of those were observed once. The ten largest clonotypes hold around 55% of the sample. The sequencing sample was made of blood. The receptor source for this set is a woman in her sixties with Graves' ophthalmopathy.

Concerning this clonotype: A junction end diverges from the germline sequence, so it may reflect a read error. The rearrangement links TRBV20-1 to TRBJ2-7, with D possibly matching TRBD1 (5 bases). Germline V gene sequence: CDR1 DFQATT, CDR2 SNEGSKA (reference sequence). This CDR3 is 12 amino acids long. CDR3 in amino acids: CNARSPQGEQYF. The CDR3 nucleotides are TGCAATGCTAGATCCCCGCAGGGCGAGCAGTACTTC.

With regard to this clonotype: A much larger clone differs from this one at a single base, so this may be a read error. The chain recombines TRBV27 with TRBJ2-7; TRBD1 or TRBD2 may be the D gene (5 bases each). This CDR3 region has 15 residues. CDR1 and CDR2 from the germline V gene are MNHEY and SMNVEV (reference sequence). As DNA, the CDR3 is TGTGCCGGCAGTTTACTCGGGGCAGGACGCTACGAGCAGTACTTC. Its protein is CAGSLLGAGRYEQYF.

This clonotype showed up many times. The rearrangement joins TRBV7-2 to TRBJ1-2; possibly TRBD1 for D (5 bases). Germline loops: CDR1 SGHTA, CDR2 FQGNSA. Trimming pared 5 bases from V and 3 bases from J, leaving 16 bases between. The CDR3 contains 15 residues. For the CDR3, the DNA is TGTGCCAGCAGCCCAAAGTACGAACAGGACTATGGCTACACCTTC. It codes for CASSPKYEQDYGYTF.

This clonotype was detected many times. V usage is TRBV6-1 and J usage is TRBJ2-7, with 9 nucleotides matching TRBD1. The CDR3 is 14 residues long. V lost 10 bases to trimming and J lost 1 base; unmatched junction nucleotides: 8. In germline, CDR1 is MNHNS, CDR2 SASEGT. The CDR3 DNA reads as TGTGCCACGCGAGGGACAGGGATATCCTACGAGCAGTACTTC. It yields the protein CATRGTGISYEQYF.

This clonotype appeared many times. V and J are TRBV12-3 or TRBV12-4 and TRBJ1-1, with D possibly being TRBD1 (5 bases). The CDR3 length is 18 residues. V was shortened by 4 bases and J by 7 bases, with 28 bases between the two germline ends. For the CDR3, the DNA is TGTGCCAGCAGTTATACAGGCTTCGGAACGCCAGATAAAGTTGAAGCTTTCTTT. It yields the protein CASSYTGFGTPDKVEAFF.

This clonotype was found many times. This chain uses TRBV7-2 with TRBJ2-1; D not certain. This CDR3 spans 14 amino acids. V was pared by 5 bases and J by 3 bases, with 11 bases between. Germline CDR1 SGHTA, CDR2 FQGNSA. In DNA form, the CDR3 reads TGTGCCAGCAGCCCCTCGGCGAGCTACAATGAGCAGTTCTTC. Translating it yields CASSPSASYNEQFF. The whole variable domain, filled in from reference TRBV7-2 and TRBJ2-1, reads GAGVSQSPSNKVTEKGKDVELRCDPISGHTALYWYRQSLGQGLEFLIYFQGNSAPDKSGLPSDRFSAERTGGSVSTLTIQRTQQEDSAVYLCASSPSASYNEQFFGPGTRLTVL.

In this sample, this clonotype turned up many times. The V call is TRBV6-1, the J call TRBJ1-1; perhaps TRBD1 as D (5 bases). This CDR3 spans 13 amino acids. Deletions cut 7 bases from V and 0 bases from J, with 9 bases between. Germline V gives CDR1 MNHNS, CDR2 SASEGT. DNA of the CDR3: TGTGCCAGCAAGTGGGGGATGAACACTGAAGCTTTCTTT. This gives the protein CASKWGMNTEAFF.

In its sample, this clonotype was seen many times. The chain joins TRBV28 to TRBJ1-5; D remains ambiguous. Looked up from germline, CDR1 is MDHEN and CDR2 is SYDVKM. Deletions cut 0 bases from V and 6 bases from J, with 3 bases between. The CDR3 sequence is 12 residues long. CDR3 bases: TGTGCCAGCAGTTTATGCACTCAGCCCCAGCATTTT. It translates to CASSLCTQPQHF.

This clonotype was counted at least ten times. DNA for the CDR3: TGTGCCAGCAGTCGGGCGGGTTCTCCCAGGGGAGCTTTCTTT. Amino acid sequence: CASSRAGSPRGAFF. The chain couples TRBV12-3 or TRBV12-4 to TRBJ1-1, with a weak D call TRBD1 (6 bases). V was shortened by 5 bases and J by 10 bases, with 20 bases between the two germline ends. The CDR3 covers 14 residues.

The rearrangement joins TRBV7-3 to TRBJ2-2, with no clear D. The CDR3 consists of 14 residues. The germline CDR1 and CDR2 sequences are SGHTA and FQGTGA. The V end lost 3 bases, the J end lost 6 bases, and 11 bases lay between the germline ends. CDR3 sequence: CASSLESRPGELFF. In nucleotides, the CDR3 is TGTGCCAGCAGCTTGGAGAGTAGGCCCGGGGAGCTGTTTTTT.

As for this clonotype: With a much larger clone just one base away, this may be a read error. The chain carries TRBV7-2 and TRBJ2-1; 9 bases map to TRBD2. Germline lookup yields CDR1 SGHTA and CDR2 FQGNSA. The CDR3 covers 17 residues. CDR3 protein: CASSSLAGASSYKEQFF. In DNA form, the CDR3 reads TGTGCCAGCAGTTCTTTAGCGGGAGCGAGCTCCTACAAGGAGCAGTTCTTC.

This clonotype was detected ten times or more. The chain recombines TRBV20-1 with TRBJ2-2, with 11 bases lining up with TRBD2. The CDR3 covers 17 residues. J lost 5 bases, V lost 1 base, and 9 bases had no gene match. The V gene's germline CDR1 is DFQATT and CDR2 SNEGSKA (reference sequence). The CDR3 sequence: CSARGTGTSGATGELFF. CDR3 coding DNA: TGCAGTGCTAGAGGGACGGGGACTAGCGGAGCTACCGGGGAGCTGTTTTTT.

This clonotype was picked up a small number of times. The chain carries TRBV6-1 and TRBJ2-2, with 7 nucleotides matching TRBD1. V trimming: 6 bases; J trimming: 4 bases; junction bases outside the gene matches: 5. The CDR3 runs 14 residues. The germline gives CDR1 MNHNS, CDR2 SASEGT. The CDR3 region has the DNA TGTGCCAGCAGAGACGACAGGGCCACCGGGGAGCTGTTTTTT. It yields the protein CASRDDRATGELFF.

The chain carries TRBV29-1 and TRBJ2-5; D gene uncertain. The CDR3 length is 12 residues. Germline V gene lookup returns CDR1 SQVTM and CDR2 ANQGSEA. V shed 7 bases and J shed 4 bases, with 13 bases lying between them. This CDR3 reads CSAGRALETQYF. CDR3 bases: TGCAGCGCCGGTCGAGCCTTAGAGACCCAGTACTTC. Using reference TRBV29-1 and TRBJ2-5 for the parts outside the CDR3, the full variable domain is SAVISQKPSRDICQRGTSLTIQCQVDSQVTMMFWYRQQPGQSLTLIATANQGSEATYESGFVIDKFPISRPNLTFSTLTVSNMSPEDSSIYLCSAGRALETQYFGPGTRLLVL.

With respect to this clonotype: This clone may be a read error of a much larger clone one base away. This CDR3 fails to terminate in the conserved phenylalanine or tryptophan, so it likely reflects a read error. The V gene is TRBV14, the J gene TRBJ2-5; 8 bases are a match to TRBD2. CDR3 length: 17 amino acids. Germline V CDR1 and CDR2: SGHDN, FVKESK. After removal of 0 bases from V and 3 bases from J, the junction contained 9 bases not matched to a gene. The CDR3, as DNA: TGTGCCAGCAGCCAAGATGCTGGCGGGGGGCCGAAAGAGACCCAGTACTCC. It yields the protein CASSQDAGGGPKETQYS.

V usage is TRBV4-3 and J usage is TRBJ1-6; possible D gene TRBD1, 6 bases. This CDR3 comprises 14 residues. Between the trimmed V and J ends, which lost 0 bases and 11 bases, there was a span of 11 bases. Per germline, CDR1 LGHNA and CDR2 YSLEER. DNA for the CDR3: TGCGCCAGCAGCCAAGATGCCCAGGGGACACCCCTCCACTTT. Its protein product is CASSQDAQGTPLHF.

This clonotype has more than one count but fewer than ten. The V call is TRBV5-1, the J call TRBJ2-1; D not resolved. CDR1 and CDR2 from the germline V gene are SGHRS and YFSETQ. The CDR3 totals 15 residues. With 0 bases removed from V and 7 bases from J, the gap between germline ends came to 14 bases. The CDR3 coding sequence is TGCGCCAGCAGCTTGGGACCCGAAATGATTAATGAGCAGTTCTTC. Protein product: CASSLGPEMINEQFF.

This clonotype has at least ten counts. This chain uses TRBV10-3 with TRBJ1-5; perhaps TRBD1 as D (5 bases). V was shortened by 7 bases and J by 3 bases, with 10 bases between the two germline ends. The CDR3 extends over 13 amino acids. Germline V CDR1 and CDR2: ENHRY, SYGVKD. The CDR3 DNA sequence: TGTGCCATCACGTCAGGGATCAATCAGCCCCAGCATTTT. Protein: CAITSGINQPQHF.